One and the same sample provided the 21 T cell receptor beta chains below, sequenced in a study of shared clonotypes between healthy human individuals. The method was immunoSEQ multiplex PCR; TCRdb's version includes in-frame clones alone and lacks a portion of them. Among around 430,000 clones listed, roughly 77% were seen once. The sample was PBMCs. The receptors originated from a woman in her 40s in good health. Some clones in this sample may be carry-over from other donors' samples.

CDR3 sequence reads: CASSLDRSYNEQFF. CDR3 in DNA: TGTGCCAGCAGCTTGGATCGCTCCTACAATGAGCAGTTCTTC. V is TRBV7-3 and J is TRBJ2-1; D call uncertain. The germline V gene has CDR1 SGHTA and CDR2 FQGTGA. CDR3 length: 14 amino acids. The germline V and J ends were trimmed by 3 bases and 0 bases, with 6 bases remaining between them.

V and J are TRBV2 and TRBJ2-3; D not certain. The CDR3 totals 13 residues. V gave up 2 bases and J gave up 0 bases, with 3 bases separating them. Germline-derived CDR1 and CDR2 are SNHLY and FYNNEI. The CDR3 bases are TGTGCCAGCAGTGAACCCAGCACAGATACGCAGTATTTT. As protein: CASSEPSTDTQYF. The whole variable domain, remainder taken from reference TRBV2 and TRBJ2-3, is EPEVTQTPSHQVTQMGQEVILRCVPISNHLYFYWYRQILGQKVEFLVSFYNNEISEKSEIFDDQFSVERPDGSNFTLKIRSTKLEDSAMYFCASSEPSTDTQYFGPGTRLTVL.

Details on this clone: The DNA is omitted, as the CDR3 cannot be located on it reliably, and the CDR3 follows TCRdb's listing. The chain is built from TRBV27 and TRBJ2-2; the table calls TRBD2, which could not be checked here. The CDR3 sequence runs 16 residues, both termini included. Germline assignment: CDR1 MNHEY and CDR2 SMNVEV (reference sequence). CDR3 sequence reads: CASSSSGLLNTGELFF.

The J gene is TRBJ2-5, the V gene TRBV18; 8 bases agree with TRBD1. V trimming: 5 bases; J trimming: 5 bases; junction bases outside the gene matches: 7. The CDR3 extends over 14 amino acids. CDR1 and CDR2 (germline): KGHSH, LQKENI. The CDR3 sequence: CASSEGQAGETQYF. DNA of the CDR3: TGTGCCAGCTCAGAGGGACAGGCGGGGGAGACCCAGTACTTC.

The table lists this clone with a count of one. The rearrangement links TRBV28 to TRBJ1-2; 11 bases line up with TRBD1. The CDR3 sequence is 15 residues long. The V gene end was trimmed by 5 bases and the J gene end by 5 bases; junction bases not matched to a gene: 7. Germline V CDR1 and CDR2: MDHEN, SYDVKM. CDR3 loop: CASSPGQGARYGYTF. CDR3 DNA: TGTGCCAGCAGTCCTGGACAGGGGGCGCGATATGGCTACACCTTC.

J is TRBJ1-2 and V is TRBV19; D is possibly TRBD1 (6 bases). Looked up from germline, CDR1 is LNHDA and CDR2 is SQIVND (reference sequence). The CDR3 extends over 13 amino acids. Trimming took off 7 bases at V and 4 bases at J, with 13 bases between the two ends. The CDR3 nucleotides read TGTGCCAGTATGCAGGGGAATTCCTATGGCTACACCTTC. It yields the protein CASMQGNSYGYTF.

This clone was observed a single time. The J gene is TRBJ2-7, the V gene TRBV13, with 7 bases fitting TRBD2. J gave up 3 bases and V 4 bases, and 9 bases lay outside the gene matches. This CDR3 is 15 amino acids long. Germline CDR1 is PRHDT and CDR2 is FYEKMQ (reference sequence). The CDR3 coding sequence is TGTGCCAGCAGCTACAATCTAGCGGACCGCTACGAGCAGTACTTC. This translates into CASSYNLADRYEQYF.

This chain links TRBV2 with TRBJ1-1; the D gene is possibly TRBD1 (5 bases). The CDR3 totals 11 residues. V lost 4 bases and J lost 10, with 10 bases in between. In germline, CDR1 is SNHLY, CDR2 FYNNEI. CDR3 amino acids: CASSGQGIAFF. CDR3 nucleotide sequence: TGTGCCAGCAGTGGCCAGGGAATAGCTTTCTTT.

This chain joins TRBV5-4 and TRBJ1-2, with D possibly matching TRBD1 (5 bases). Trimming took off 3 bases at V and 7 bases at J, with 22 bases between the two ends. This CDR3 comprises 16 residues. Germline V gene lookup returns CDR1 SGHNT and CDR2 YYREEE (reference sequence). The CDR3 nucleotides read TGTGCCAGCAGCTGGGGCCTTGACTCCGATCTCGGTGGCTACACCTTC. It is translated as CASSWGLDSDLGGYTF.

CDR3 protein: CSVGPIGQSLVETQYF. CDR3 sequence (DNA): TGCAGCGTTGGACCTATCGGACAGAGCTTAGTAGAGACCCAGTACTTC. V usage is TRBV29-1 and J usage is TRBJ2-5, with D possibly matching TRBD1 (6 bases). With 4 bases removed from V and 4 bases from J, the gap between germline ends came to 22 bases. Germline lookup yields CDR1 SQVTM and CDR2 ANQGSEA. The CDR3 consists of 16 residues.

The chain combines TRBV2 with TRBJ2-2; D might be TRBD1 (5 bases). The germline gives CDR1 SNHLY, CDR2 FYNNEI. Trimming shortened V by 9 bases and J by 1 base, and 15 bases separated the two germline ends. The CDR3 is 15 residues long. The CDR3 bases are TGTGCCAGTAGGTTCGACAGAATGAACACCGGGGAGCTGTTTTTT. It translates to CASRFDRMNTGELFF.

The V call is TRBV7-9, the J call TRBJ1-1, with 7 bases aligning to TRBD1. CDR1 and CDR2 from the germline V gene are SEHNR and FQNEAQ (reference sequence). The CDR3 totals 16 residues. V lost 1 base to trimming and J lost 0 bases; unmatched junction nucleotides: 5. The CDR3 nucleotides are TGTGCCAGCAGCTTAGATGAGACAGGGTTGAACACTGAAGCTTTCTTT. Its translation: CASSLDETGLNTEAFF.

As for this clone: Other nucleotide sequences from this sample produce the same CDR3. J is TRBJ1-4 and V is TRBV28; tentative D call: TRBD1 (5 bases). This CDR3 comprises 12 residues. Trimming pared 5 bases from V and 8 bases from J, leaving 9 bases between. Germline CDR1 reads MDHEN; CDR2 reads SYDVKM. DNA for the CDR3: TGTGCCAGCAGTCCCCCAGGGGAAAAACTGTTTTTT. Its translation is CASSPPGEKLFF.

The chain is built from TRBV4-3 and TRBJ1-1; D call uncertain. The CDR3 length is 15 residues. Trimming pared 4 bases from V and 4 bases from J, leaving 16 bases between. CDR1 is LGHNA, CDR2 YSLEER, per germline. The CDR3 here is CASSLGRLTRTEAFF. The CDR3 bases are TGCGCCAGCAGCCTCGGTAGGTTGACACGCACTGAAGCTTTCTTT.

There are a few counts of this clone. The chain recombines TRBV4-1 with TRBJ2-3; D possibly matches TRBD1 or TRBD2 (6 bases each). The CDR3 totals 17 residues. CDR1 is MGHRA, CDR2 YSYEKL, per germline. V dropped 0 bases and J dropped 4 bases, with 17 bases sitting between them. CDR3 sequence (DNA): TGCGCCAGCAGCCAAGATGGGGGCGGAGGGGGAGCAGATACGCAGTATTTT. Residues: CASSQDGGGGGADTQYF.

This chain uses TRBV19 with TRBJ2-3, with TRBD1 identical over 7 bases. In germline, CDR1 is LNHDA, CDR2 SQIVND (reference sequence). Germline trimming cut 1 base from V and 4 bases from J; bases unmatched to any gene: 2. CDR3 length: 14 amino acids. The CDR3 bases are TGTGCCAGTAGTATAGCTACAGGGGCAGATACGCAGTATTTT. Residues: CASSIATGADTQYF. Together with reference TRBV19 and TRBJ2-3, the CDR3 gives the full variable domain: DGGITQSPKYLFRKEGQNVTLSCEQNLNHDAMYWYRQDPGQGLRLIYYSQIVNDFQKGDIAEGYSVSREKKESFPLTVTSAQKNPTAFYLCASSIATGADTQYFGPGTRLTVL.

The chain recombines TRBV23-1 with TRBJ2-2; D may be TRBD1 or TRBD2 (5 bases each). TRBV23-1 is known as an ORF, though its function is uncertain. This CDR3 has 14 amino acids. V was trimmed by 10 bases and J by 1 base, leaving 13 bases between them. This CDR3 reads CATPGQRNTGELFF. CDR3 nucleotide sequence: TGCGCCACCCCGGGGCAGAGGAACACCGGGGAGCTGTTTTTT.

The chain couples TRBV6-5 to TRBJ2-5; 14 nucleotides agree with TRBD2. Germline V gene sequence: CDR1 MNHEY, CDR2 SVGAGI. The trim removed 2 bases at V and 5 bases at J, leaving 4 bases unmatched. The CDR3 has 16 amino acids. The DNA for the CDR3 is TGTGCCAGCAGTTACGGGACTAGCGGGAGTCGGGAGACCCAGTACTTC. This translates into CASSYGTSGSRETQYF.

The chain is built from TRBV4-2 and TRBJ2-3, with D unresolved. Germline V gene sequence: CDR1 LGHNA, CDR2 YNFKEQ. The V end was cut by 1 base, the J end by 6 bases, with 14 bases between. This CDR3 comprises 15 residues. The CDR3 bases are TGTGCCAGCAGCCAAGTAGGCCCCCCGGGCGATACGCAGTATTTT. This encodes CASSQVGPPGDTQYF.

This rearrangement joins TRBV7-2 to TRBJ2-1; D is possibly TRBD1 (5 bases). The CDR3 spans 15 residues. From germline, CDR1 is SGHTA and CDR2 FQGNSA. The V and J ends lost 4 bases and 0 bases respectively, with 10 bases between them. CDR3 bases: TGTGCCAGCAGCTATCGACAGAGCTCCTACAATGAGCAGTTCTTC. Its protein is CASSYRQSSYNEQFF.

The J gene is TRBJ1-1, the V gene TRBV5-4; D not resolved. This CDR3 region has 12 residues. Germline lookup yields CDR1 SGHNT and CDR2 YYREEE (reference sequence). Trimming shortened V by 3 bases and J by 7 bases, and 10 bases separated the two germline ends. In DNA, the CDR3 is TGTGCCAGCAGCTCCAACAGTTATGAAGCTTTCTTT. As protein: CASSSNSYEAFF. The variable domain in full, with the rest retrieved from reference TRBV5-4 and TRBJ1-1, is ETGVTQSPTHLIKTRGQQVTLRCSSQSGHNTVSWYQQALGQGPQFIFQYYREEENGRGNFPPRFSGLQFPNYSSELNVNALELDDSALYLCASSSNSYEAFFGQGTRLTVV.